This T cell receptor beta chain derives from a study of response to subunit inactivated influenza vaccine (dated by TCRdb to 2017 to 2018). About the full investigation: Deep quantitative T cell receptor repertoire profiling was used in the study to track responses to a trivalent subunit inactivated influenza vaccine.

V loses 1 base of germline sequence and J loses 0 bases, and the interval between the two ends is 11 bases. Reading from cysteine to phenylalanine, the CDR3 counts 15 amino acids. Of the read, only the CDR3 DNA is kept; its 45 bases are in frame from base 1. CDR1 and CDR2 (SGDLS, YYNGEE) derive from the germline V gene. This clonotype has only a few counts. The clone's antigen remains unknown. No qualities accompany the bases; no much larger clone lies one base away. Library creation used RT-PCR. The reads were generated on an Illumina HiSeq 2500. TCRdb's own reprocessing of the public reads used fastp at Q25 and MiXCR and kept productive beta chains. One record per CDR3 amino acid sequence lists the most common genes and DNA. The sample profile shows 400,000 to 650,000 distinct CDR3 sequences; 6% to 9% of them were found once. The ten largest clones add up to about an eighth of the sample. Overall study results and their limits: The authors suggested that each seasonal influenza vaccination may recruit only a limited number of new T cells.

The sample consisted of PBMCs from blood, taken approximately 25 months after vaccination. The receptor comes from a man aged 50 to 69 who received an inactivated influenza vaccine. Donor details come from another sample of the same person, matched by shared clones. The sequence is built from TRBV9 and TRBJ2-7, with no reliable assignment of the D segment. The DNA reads TGTGCCAGCAGCGTATCTGACGGAAGCTCCTACGAGCAGTACTTC. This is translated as CASSVSDGSSYEQYF.